These T cell receptor beta chains were read from a single sample in a study of cytotoxic CD8 clonotypes in ibrutinib-treated CLL. Clones were read by immunoSEQ multiplex PCR, and TCRdb kept only the in-frame ones, dropping some. The sample contains under 150,000 clones, around four fifths of which appear only once. Specimen: PBMCs, collected after 24 months of ibrutinib treatment. These receptors were taken from a human donor with chronic lymphocytic leukemia. Each CDR3 is given with its conserved first and last residue. A D gene is named only where the DNA matches it firmly. Size is omitted from some rows. Given values are once, few, many or a class for expanded clones.

j_call clone_size d_call v_call cdr3_nt cdr3_aa
TRBJ2-3 NA NA TRBV7-9 TGTGCCAGCAGCTTAGTGGGACCCCGCACAGATACGCAGTATTTT CASSLVGPRTDTQYF
TRBJ1-2 NA NA TRBV29-1 TGCAGCGTTTCGGTTTTCTATGGCTACACCTTC CSVSVFYGYTF
TRBJ1-3 NA NA TRBV23-1 TGCGCCAGCAGTCAATCGTTTCCGCCGTCCTCTGGAAACACCATATATTTT CASSQSFPPSSGNTIYF
TRBJ2-1 once TRBD1 TRBV5-6 TGTGCCAGCAGCTACCGGGACAGGGCCCCCCATGAGCAGTTCTTC CASSYRDRAPHEQFF
TRBJ2-7 NA NA TRBV10-3 TGTGCCATCAGTGCATTTCAGGGCATCAGCTCCTACGAGCAGTACTTC CAISAFQGISSYEQYF
TRBJ2-5 NA TRBD2 TRBV7-2 TGTGCCAGCAGCTTGGATTTGCCGCTAGCGGGGGGGGAAGAGACCCAGTACTTC CASSLDLPLAGGEETQYF
TRBJ1-4 NA NA TRBV25-1 TGTGCCAGCAGTGAAAGGCAGGGTGAAAAACTGTTTTTT CASSERQGEKLFF
TRBJ1-1 NA NA TRBV6-5 TGTGCCAGCAGTTACATCAGGGGCGGCACTGAAGCTTTCTTT CASSYIRGGTEAFF
TRBJ1-1 once NA TRBV2 TGTGCCAGCAGTGAAGGTCGGAGTCGGGCTTTCTTT CASSEGRSRAFF
TRBJ2-7 NA NA TRBV6-6 TGTGCCAGCAGTTACTTATTCGGCTACGAGCAGTACTTC CASSYLFGYEQYF